This record covers a single T cell receptor beta chain. A few counts support this clonotype. The clone's antigen remains unknown. Per-base qualities were not stored, and no clone one base away is much larger. This record belongs to a study of T-cell reconstitution after alpha-beta-depleted transplantation in children (TCRdb year 2016). Background on the whole study: Using TCR repertoire profiling, the study quantitatively followed how T-cell immune reconstitution unfolded in children after TCRalphabeta/CD19-depleted allogeneic hematopoietic cell transplantation.

The CDR3, cysteine through phenylalanine, is 13 amino acids long. The kept DNA is CDR3 alone, 39 bases in frame from the first base. The germline V gene yields MDHEN for CDR1 and SYDVKM for CDR2. The trim is 7 bases for V and 2 bases for J, with a gap of 11 bases between the germline ends. The treatment or condition label, read with the paper, signifies: allogeneic hematopoietic cell transplantation with graft depleted of TCRalphabeta T cells and CD19 B cells. TCRalphabeta/CD19-depleted allogeneic hematopoietic cell grafts were given to the transplant recipients, all of whom were children. Receptors were amplified or captured by PCR. TCRdb names Illumina HiSeq 2500 as the instrument used. TCR libraries were prepared with molecular barcoding, using unique molecular identifiers to normalize TCRbeta repertoire quantification. The public reads were quality trimmed at Q25 with fastp and then assembled into clones with MiXCR by TCRdb, keeping productive beta chains. Each entry is one CDR3 protein sequence, shown with its most common DNA and genes. The sample table lists fewer than 350,000 distinct CDR3 sequences, around 9.1% of them with a count of one. Together, the top ten hold approximately 7.6% of the sample.

General study outcomes and caveats: In some patients, the high TCRbeta diversity seen at day 60 was put down to recipient T cells and intrathymic progenitors that had survived conditioning. The frequencies of hyperexpanded clones fell over the following months, and after one year, T-cell counts and TCRbeta diversity were mostly attributed to newly produced T cells. About two months after transplant, the apparently early recovery of alphabetaT-cell counts reportedly depended on just several hundred clones that had expanded rapidly and came from non-depleted graft cells.

This material consisted of PBMCs, taken before TCRalphabeta/CD19-depleted stem cell transplant. The sequence was obtained from a boy younger than two with acute myeloid leukemia, due to receive a stem cell transplant. The sequence links TRBV28 to TRBJ1-1, with the D gene not confidently named. In nucleotide form, the sequence is TGTGCCAGCACCTCTGACATCAACACTGAAGCTTTCTTT. Translation gives CASTSDINTEAFF.